Below, 27 T cell receptor beta chains from the same sample are listed, as sequenced in a study of PD-L1 blockade in urothelial cancer (dated 2017 in TCRdb). The receptor library was made with the immunoSEQ multiplex PCR assay. What TCRdb holds here is the immuneACCESS table cut down to in-frame rearrangements. Part of the clones is not present; checked against another copy, under half of the missing clones reflect an unresolved V gene, and the others are unexplained. This sample gives tens of thousands of clones in total; 75% to 85% of them show up just once. Almost 7% of the sample comes from the top ten. This specimen's time point label, per the study, means: pretreatment peripheral blood. The sample consisted of PBMCs, taken around atezolizumab (anti-PD-L1) treatment. The source is a man aged 55 to 70 with urothelial cancer.

V gene TRBV18 combines with J gene TRBJ2-5; maybe TRBD2 (6 bases). V shed 2 bases and J shed 1 base, with 11 bases lying between them. From germline, CDR1 is KGHSH and CDR2 LQKENI. This CDR3 region has 15 residues. Written as DNA, the CDR3 is TGTGCCAGCTCACCATTAGGGACTCTCCAAGAGACCCAGTACTTC. Translated, it gives CASSPLGTLQETQYF.

This chain joins TRBV5-1 and TRBJ2-5, with TRBD2 identical over 16 bases. CDR3 length: 17 residues. V lost 4 bases and J lost 4; bases outside the gene matches: 7. Germline V CDR1 and CDR2: SGHRS, YFSETQ. The CDR3 region has the DNA TGCGCCAGCAGCCCCGGGACTAGCGGGGGGGCCGGAGAGACCCAGTACTTC. It is translated as CASSPGTSGGAGETQYF.

CDR3 region: CASSPRQATGSPLHF. The CDR3 DNA sequence: TGTGCCAGCAGCCCTAGACAGGCGACGGGTTCACCCCTCCACTTT. The rearrangement uses TRBV7-9 and TRBJ1-6, with D maybe TRBD1 (6 bases). The ends were cut back, 5 bases at V and 9 bases at J, with 17 bases in the middle. The CDR3 has 15 residues. The germline V gene has CDR1 SEHNR and CDR2 FQNEAQ (reference sequence). The full variable domain, with the rest looked up from reference TRBV7-9 and TRBJ1-6, is DTGVSQNPRHKITKRGQNVTFRCDPISEHNRLYWYRQTLGQGPEFLTYFQNEAQLEKSRLLSDRFSAERPKGSFSTLEIQRTEQGDSAMYLCASSPRQATGSPLHFGNGTRLTVT.

The chain joins TRBV5-4 to TRBJ1-2; no definite D call. The CDR3 loop spans 12 amino acids. The V gene lost 0 bases and the J gene lost 6 bases, with 6 bases spanning the gap. Germline-derived CDR1 and CDR2 are SGHNT and YYREEE (reference sequence). The CDR3 here is CASSLVSDGYTF. The CDR3 region has the DNA TGTGCCAGCAGCTTGGTGTCGGATGGCTACACCTTC.

The table lists this clone with a few counts. The rearrangement uses TRBV28 and TRBJ1-2; weak D call: TRBD1 (5 bases). Trimming removed 5 bases at V and 4 bases at J, with 14 bases between. Germline V CDR1 and CDR2: MDHEN, SYDVKM. This CDR3 has 14 amino acids. CDR3 in DNA: TGTGCCAGCAGTGGGGGAGGACGGACCTATGGCTACACCTTC. It yields the protein CASSGGGRTYGYTF.

This chain links TRBV6-1 with TRBJ1-4; 8 bases are shared with TRBD1. The germline CDR1 and CDR2 sequences are MNHNS and SASEGT. The CDR3 runs 14 residues. V lost 11 bases and J lost 6; bases outside the gene matches: 11. The CDR3 reads CAGSGTDRDEKLFF. CDR3 coding DNA: TGTGCCGGAAGTGGGACGGACAGGGATGAAAAACTGTTTTTT.

The chain joins TRBV7-3 to TRBJ2-2, with 7 bases matching TRBD1. This CDR3 is built from 14 residues. Trimming at V came to 5 bases and at J to 6 bases, leaving 6 bases not matched to a gene. CDR1 SGHTA and CDR2 FQGTGA come from the germline V gene. The CDR3 sequence is CASSKTGLAGELFF. Written as DNA, the CDR3 is TGTGCCAGCAGCAAGACAGGGCTGGCCGGGGAGCTGTTTTTT.

V usage is TRBV7-9 and J usage is TRBJ1-1, with 10 bases identical to TRBD1. The V gene's germline CDR1 is SEHNR and CDR2 FQNEAQ (reference sequence). Trimming took 3 bases from V and 0 from J; bases not matched to a gene: 1. This CDR3 is 15 amino acids long. CDR3 nucleotides: TGTGCCAGCAGCTTGGGACAGGGGTTGAACACTGAAGCTTTCTTT. Protein product: CASSLGQGLNTEAFF.

The chain has TRBV5-5 and TRBJ2-5, with D possibly being TRBD2 (7 bases). V lost 4 bases and J 5 bases, leaving 18 bases between the germline ends. Germline-derived CDR1 and CDR2 are SGHKS and YYEKEE (reference sequence). This CDR3 has 15 residues. DNA for the CDR3: TGTGCCAGCAGCATGAGGGGGGGCACTTGGGAGACCCAGTACTTC. This codes for CASSMRGGTWETQYF.

The chain is built from TRBV7-3 and TRBJ1-1; maybe TRBD1 (5 bases). Trimming left V 5 bases short and J 4 bases short, with 11 bases between. In germline, CDR1 is SGHTA, CDR2 FQGTGA. The CDR3 runs to 13 residues. CDR3 residues: CASSRDWGTEAFF. The CDR3 DNA is TGTGCCAGCAGCCGGGACTGGGGCACTGAAGCTTTCTTT.

V usage is TRBV7-3 and J usage is TRBJ2-1, with 12 bases matching TRBD2. There are 15 residues in the CDR3. CDR1 is SGHTA and CDR2 is FQGTGA in the germline V gene. The J segment lost 7 bases and the V segment lost 5 bases, leaving 6 bases of the junction unmatched. This CDR3 is CASSLAGGQFNEQFF. Here the CDR3 DNA reads TGTGCCAGCAGCCTAGCGGGGGGGCAGTTTAATGAGCAGTTCTTC.

The V gene is TRBV5-1, the J gene TRBJ2-5; D is possibly TRBD2 (6 bases). The germline gives CDR1 SGHRS, CDR2 YFSETQ. V shed 5 bases and J shed 0 bases, with 20 bases lying between them. This CDR3 has 17 amino acids. The CDR3 nucleotides read TGCGCCAGCAGGGTACTTGAGAGCGGAGGGTACCAAGAGACCCAGTACTTC. Translating it yields CASRVLESGGYQETQYF.

CDR3 nucleotide sequence: TGTGCCAGCAGCTCAGATACGCAGTATTTT. Translating gives CASSSDTQYF. This chain joins TRBV28 and TRBJ2-3; D gene uncertain. Trimming removed 6 bases from V and 4 bases from J, with 2 bases in between. Germline values: CDR1 MDHEN, CDR2 SYDVKM. The CDR3 is 10 amino acids.

This sequence joins TRBV5-8 and TRBJ1-3; possibly TRBD1 for D (5 bases). The germline gives CDR1 SGHTS, CDR2 YDEGEE. The V end was cut by 1 base, the J end by 2 bases, with 13 bases between. The CDR3 consists of 16 residues. DNA of the CDR3: TGTGCCAGCAGCTTGTTTCCGGGGGACGCTGGAAACACCATATATTTT. This encodes CASSLFPGDAGNTIYF. The complete variable domain, with remaining parts taken from reference TRBV5-8 and TRBJ1-3, reads EAGVTQSPTHLIKTRGQQATLRCSPISGHTSVYWYQQALGLGLQFLLWYDEGEERNRGNFPPRFSGRQFPNYSSELNVNALELEDSALYLCASSLFPGDAGNTIYFGEGSWLTVV.

J is TRBJ2-3 and V is TRBV30, with D possibly matching TRBD2 (7 bases). This CDR3 spans 15 amino acids. V was clipped by 1 base and J by 6 bases, with 17 bases between them. Germline loops: CDR1 GTSNPN, CDR2 SVGIG (reference sequence). The CDR3 sequence is CAWSGAGATPDTQYF. Here the CDR3 DNA reads TGTGCCTGGAGTGGGGCGGGGGCCACCCCGGATACGCAGTATTTT.

There are a few counts of this clone. V and J are TRBV30 and TRBJ1-4, with TRBD1 matching 7 bases. Germline V CDR1 and CDR2: GTSNPN, SVGIG (reference sequence). Unmatched junction bases numbered 7, after V lost 4 bases and J lost 5 bases. This CDR3 region has 14 residues. The CDR3 DNA reads TGTGCCTGGACCTTAGGGACAGAAAATGAAAAACTGTTTTTT. Protein: CAWTLGTENEKLFF.

The chain recombines TRBV27 with TRBJ1-1; D ambiguous. The CDR3 has 14 amino acids. From germline, CDR1 is MNHEY and CDR2 SMNVEV (reference sequence). V was pared by 8 bases and J by 7 bases, with 20 bases between. The CDR3: CASGRYNDNIEAFF. The CDR3 DNA follows: TGTGCCAGCGGTAGATATAACGACAATATTGAAGCTTTCTTT.

The chain carries TRBV19 and TRBJ2-3; D perhaps matches TRBD2 (5 bases). V gave up 7 bases and J gave up 0 bases, with 11 bases separating them. The CDR3 loop spans 14 amino acids. Germline-derived CDR1 and CDR2 are LNHDA and SQIVND (reference sequence). This CDR3 reads CASTFGVSTDTQYF. CDR3 coding DNA: TGTGCCAGTACTTTCGGGGTAAGCACAGATACGCAGTATTTT.

The chain employs TRBV27 and TRBJ2-1; D unresolved. Germline CDR1 reads MNHEY; CDR2 reads SMNVEV (reference sequence). The CDR3 runs 15 residues. V lost 4 bases and J 0 bases, leaving 10 bases between the germline ends. This CDR3 is CASSSSKSSYNEQFF. CDR3 in DNA: TGTGCCAGCAGTTCGAGCAAAAGCTCCTACAATGAGCAGTTCTTC.

The V gene is TRBV2, the J gene TRBJ1-5; 10 bases line up with TRBD1. Germline-derived CDR1 and CDR2 are SNHLY and FYNNEI. Trimming took 3 bases from V and 3 from J; bases not matched to a gene: 5. There are 16 residues in the CDR3. CDR3 sequence: CASSDGTGAPNQPQHF. The DNA of the CDR3 is TGTGCCAGCAGTGATGGGACAGGGGCCCCCAATCAGCCCCAGCATTTT.

The CDR3 sequence is CASSEGVGRGTDTQYF. CDR3 nucleotides: TGTGCCAGCAGTGAGGGGGTTGGCAGGGGGACAGATACGCAGTATTTT. The V and J genes are TRBV2 and TRBJ2-3, with TRBD1 matching over 7 bases. The CDR3 sequence is 16 residues long. CDR1 is SNHLY, CDR2 FYNNEI, per germline. J lost 3 bases, V lost 3 bases, and 9 bases had no gene match.

The CDR3: CASSLLRDREKKLFF. As DNA, the CDR3 is TGTGCCAGCAGCTTGCTCCGGGACAGGGAGAAAAAACTGTTTTTT. The chain is built from TRBV11-2 and TRBJ1-4; TRBD1 matches 9 bases. Unmatched junction bases numbered 8, after V lost 3 bases and J lost 9 bases. CDR1 SGHAT and CDR2 FQNNGV come from the germline V gene. The CDR3 is made up of 15 amino acids. Looking up the rest from reference TRBV11-2 and TRBJ1-4 gives the full variable domain: EAGVAQSPRYKIIEKRQSVAFWCNPISGHATLYWYQQILGQGPKLLIQFQNNGVVDDSQLPKDRFSAERLKGVDSTLKIQPAKLEDSAVYLCASSLLRDREKKLFFGSGTQLSVL.

The gene calls are TRBV28 and TRBJ2-3; 12 bases align to TRBD2. This CDR3 is 15 amino acids long. The V gene end was trimmed by 6 bases and the J gene end by 1 base; junction bases not matched to a gene: 2. CDR1 is MDHEN and CDR2 is SYDVKM in the germline V gene. In DNA, the CDR3 is TGTGCCAGCAGCCGACTAGCGGGGGGCACAGATACGCAGTATTTT. Amino acids: CASSRLAGGTDTQYF.

This clone occurred once. Relative to the germline gene, one junction end is altered; a read error may explain this. The chain joins TRBV7-7 to TRBJ2-1; D remains ambiguous. The germline V gene has CDR1 SSHAT and CDR2 FNYEAQ (reference sequence). The CDR3 spans 12 residues. CDR3 sequence: CASSLDGDEQFF. In DNA, the CDR3 is TGTGCTAGCAGCCTAGACGGTGATGAGCAGTTCTTC. The complete variable domain, with remaining parts taken from reference TRBV7-7 and TRBJ2-1, reads GAGVSQSPRYKVTKRGQDVTLRCDPISSHATLYWYQQALGQGPEFLTYFNYEAQPDKSGLPSDRFSAERPEGSISTLTIQRTEQRDSAMYRCASSLDGDEQFFGPGTRLTVL.

J is TRBJ2-2 and V is TRBV6-6; D may be TRBD1 (5 bases). The ends were cut back, 6 bases at V and 1 base at J, with 9 bases in the middle. Looked up from germline, CDR1 is MNHNY and CDR2 is SVGAGI (reference sequence). CDR3 length: 14 residues. CDR3 in DNA: TGTGCCAGCAGCCAAACAGGGAACACCGGGGAGCTGTTTTTT. Its protein is CASSQTGNTGELFF.

The rearrangement joins TRBV6-6 to TRBJ2-3; D remains ambiguous. CDR1 and CDR2 from the germline V gene are MNHNY and SVGAGI (reference sequence). V gave up 7 bases and J gave up 2 bases, with 16 bases separating them. The CDR3 spans 15 residues. In DNA form, the CDR3 reads TGTGCCAGCATACTTTACGGCGGAGCCACAGATACGCAGTATTTT. This encodes CASILYGGATDTQYF.

The chain links TRBV27 to TRBJ2-5, with 9 bases matching TRBD2. V was pared by 6 bases and J by 0 bases, with 11 bases of the junction left unmatched. The CDR3 has 17 amino acids. Germline CDR1 and CDR2: MNHEY and SMNVEV (reference sequence). The CDR3 region is CASSPVAGEGYQETQYF. The DNA for the CDR3 is TGTGCCAGCAGCCCCGTAGCGGGGGAGGGGTACCAAGAGACCCAGTACTTC.